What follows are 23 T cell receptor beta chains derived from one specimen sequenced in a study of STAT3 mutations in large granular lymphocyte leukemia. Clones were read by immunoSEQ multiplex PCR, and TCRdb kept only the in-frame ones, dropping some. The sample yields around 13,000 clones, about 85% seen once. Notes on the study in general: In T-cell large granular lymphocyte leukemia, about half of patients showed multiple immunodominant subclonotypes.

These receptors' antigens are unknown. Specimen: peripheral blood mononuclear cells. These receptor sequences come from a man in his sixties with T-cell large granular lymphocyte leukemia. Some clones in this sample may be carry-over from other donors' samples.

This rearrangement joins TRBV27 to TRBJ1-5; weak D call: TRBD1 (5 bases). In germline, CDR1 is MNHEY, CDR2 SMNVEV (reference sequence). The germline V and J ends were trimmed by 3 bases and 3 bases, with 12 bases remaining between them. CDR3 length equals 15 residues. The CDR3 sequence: CASSFGGQVNQPQHF. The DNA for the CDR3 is TGTGCCAGCAGTTTTGGGGGTCAAGTCAATCAGCCCCAGCATTTT.

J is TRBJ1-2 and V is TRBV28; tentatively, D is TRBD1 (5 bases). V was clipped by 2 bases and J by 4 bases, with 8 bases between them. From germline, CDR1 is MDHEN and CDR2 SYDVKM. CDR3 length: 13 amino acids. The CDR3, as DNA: TGTGCCAGCAGTTTAGGGGCAGTCTATGGCTACACCTTC. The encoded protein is CASSLGAVYGYTF.

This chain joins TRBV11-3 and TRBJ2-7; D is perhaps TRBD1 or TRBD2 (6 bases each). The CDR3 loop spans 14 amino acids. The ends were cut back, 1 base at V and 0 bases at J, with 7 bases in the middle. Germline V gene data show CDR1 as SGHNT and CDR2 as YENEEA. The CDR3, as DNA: TGTGCCAGCAGCTTAGGGGGGGCCTCCTACGAGCAGTACTTC. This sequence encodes CASSLGGASYEQYF.

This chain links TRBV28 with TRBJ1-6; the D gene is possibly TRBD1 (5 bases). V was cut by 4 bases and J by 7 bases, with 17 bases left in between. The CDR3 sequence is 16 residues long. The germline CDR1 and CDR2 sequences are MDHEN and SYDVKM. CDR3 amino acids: CASSYLSGRQNSPLHF. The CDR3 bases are TGTGCCAGCAGTTACCTATCGGGACGGCAGAATTCACCCCTCCACTTT.

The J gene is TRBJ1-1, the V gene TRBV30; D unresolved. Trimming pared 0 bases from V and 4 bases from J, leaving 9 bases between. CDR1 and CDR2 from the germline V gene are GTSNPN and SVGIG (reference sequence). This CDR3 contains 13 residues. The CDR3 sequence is CAWSVRVSTEAFF. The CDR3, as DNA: TGTGCCTGGAGTGTACGGGTGAGCACTGAAGCTTTCTTT. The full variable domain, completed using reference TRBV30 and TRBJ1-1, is SQTIHQWPATLVQPVGSPLSLECTVEGTSNPNLYWYRQAAGRGLQLLFYSVGIGQISSEVPQNLSASRPQDRQFILSSKKLLLSDSGFYLCAWSVRVSTEAFFGQGTRLTVV.

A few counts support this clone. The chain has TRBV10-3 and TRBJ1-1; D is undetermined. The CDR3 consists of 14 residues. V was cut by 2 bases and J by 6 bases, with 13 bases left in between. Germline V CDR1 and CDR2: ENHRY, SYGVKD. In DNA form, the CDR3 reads TGTGCCATCAGTGAGCCCACCAAGGTGCCTGAAGCTTTCTTT. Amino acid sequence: CAISEPTKVPEAFF.

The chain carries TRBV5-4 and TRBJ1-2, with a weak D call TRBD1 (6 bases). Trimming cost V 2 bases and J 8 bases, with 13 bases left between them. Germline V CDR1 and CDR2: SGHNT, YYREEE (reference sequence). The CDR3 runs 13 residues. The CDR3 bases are TGTGCCAGCAGCTTCGAAGGGGGATTAGGCTACACCTTC. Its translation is CASSFEGGLGYTF.

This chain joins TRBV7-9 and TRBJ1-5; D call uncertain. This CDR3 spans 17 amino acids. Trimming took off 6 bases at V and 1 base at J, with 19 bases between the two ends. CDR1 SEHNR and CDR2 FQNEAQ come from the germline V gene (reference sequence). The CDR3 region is CASSLGESSGSNQPQHF. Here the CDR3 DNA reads TGTGCCAGCAGTCTTGGGGAGTCCAGTGGGAGCAATCAGCCCCAGCATTTT.

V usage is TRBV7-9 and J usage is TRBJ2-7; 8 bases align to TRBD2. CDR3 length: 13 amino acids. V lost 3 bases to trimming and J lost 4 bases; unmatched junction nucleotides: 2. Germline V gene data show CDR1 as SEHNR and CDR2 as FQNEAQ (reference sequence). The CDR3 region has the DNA TGTGCCAGCAGCTTTAGCGGGGCGTACGAGCAGTACTTC. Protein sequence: CASSFSGAYEQYF.

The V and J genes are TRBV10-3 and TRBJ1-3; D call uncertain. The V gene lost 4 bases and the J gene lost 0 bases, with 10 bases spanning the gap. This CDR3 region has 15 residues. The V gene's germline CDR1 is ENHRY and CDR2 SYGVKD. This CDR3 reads CAISAGMSSGNTIYF. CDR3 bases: TGTGCCATCAGTGCGGGTATGAGCTCTGGAAACACCATATATTTT.

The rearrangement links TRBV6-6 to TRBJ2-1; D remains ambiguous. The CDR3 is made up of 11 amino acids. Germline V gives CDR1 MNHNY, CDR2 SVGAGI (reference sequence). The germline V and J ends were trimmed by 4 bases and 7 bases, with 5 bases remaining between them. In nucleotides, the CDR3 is TGTGCCAGCAGTTCGAGGAATGAGCAGTTCTTC. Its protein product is CASSSRNEQFF.

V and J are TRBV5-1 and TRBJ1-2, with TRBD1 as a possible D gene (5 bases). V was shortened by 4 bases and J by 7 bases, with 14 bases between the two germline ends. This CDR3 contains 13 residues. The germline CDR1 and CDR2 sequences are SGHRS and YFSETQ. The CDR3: CASSQEGSGGYTF. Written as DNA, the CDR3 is TGCGCCAGCAGCCAAGAGGGGTCTGGTGGCTACACCTTC.

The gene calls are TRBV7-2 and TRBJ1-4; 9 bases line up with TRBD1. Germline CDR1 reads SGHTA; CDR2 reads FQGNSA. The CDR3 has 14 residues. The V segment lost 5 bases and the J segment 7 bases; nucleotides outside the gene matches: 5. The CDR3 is CASSRPTGGEKLFF. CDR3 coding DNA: TGTGCCAGCAGCCGCCCGACAGGGGGTGAAAAACTGTTTTTT.

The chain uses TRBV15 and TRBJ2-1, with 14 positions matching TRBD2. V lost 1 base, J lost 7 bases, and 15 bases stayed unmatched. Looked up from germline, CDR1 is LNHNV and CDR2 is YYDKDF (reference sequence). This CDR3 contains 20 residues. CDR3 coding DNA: TGTGCCACCAGCAGAGTATGGGGGACTAGCGGGAGCCAGGGGGGGAATGAGCAGTTCTTC. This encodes CATSRVWGTSGSQGGNEQFF.

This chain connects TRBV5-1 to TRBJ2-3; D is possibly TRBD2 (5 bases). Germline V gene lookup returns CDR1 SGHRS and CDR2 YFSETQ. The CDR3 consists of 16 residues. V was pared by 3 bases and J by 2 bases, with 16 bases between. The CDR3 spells CASSSVADWTTDTQYF. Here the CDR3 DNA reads TGCGCCAGCAGCTCTGTGGCGGACTGGACCACAGATACGCAGTATTTT. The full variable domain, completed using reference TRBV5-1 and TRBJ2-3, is KAGVTQTPRYLIKTRGQQVTLSCSPISGHRSVSWYQQTPGQGLQFLFEYFSETQRNKGNFPGRFSGRQFSNSRSEMNVSTLELGDSALYLCASSSVADWTTDTQYFGPGTRLTVL.

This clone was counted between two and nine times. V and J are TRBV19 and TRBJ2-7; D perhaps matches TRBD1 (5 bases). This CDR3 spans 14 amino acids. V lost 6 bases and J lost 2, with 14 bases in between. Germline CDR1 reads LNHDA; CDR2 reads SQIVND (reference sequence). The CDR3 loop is CASRGPQEAYEQYF. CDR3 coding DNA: TGTGCCAGTAGGGGGCCGCAGGAAGCCTACGAGCAGTACTTC.

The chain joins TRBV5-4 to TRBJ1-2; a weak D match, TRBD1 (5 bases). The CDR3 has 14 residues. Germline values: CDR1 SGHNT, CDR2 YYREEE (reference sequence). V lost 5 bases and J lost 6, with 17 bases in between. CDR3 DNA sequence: TGTGCCAGCAGTAGGGGTTTCGGAGGGGATGGCTACACCTTC. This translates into CASSRGFGGDGYTF.

The CDR3 loop is CASSEGQFSSYEQYF. The DNA for the CDR3 is TGTGCCAGCAGTGAAGGCCAGTTCAGCTCCTACGAGCAGTACTTC. V gene TRBV2 combines with J gene TRBJ2-7; D not certain. Trimming took off 1 base at V and 0 bases at J, with 10 bases between the two ends. The germline CDR1 and CDR2 sequences are SNHLY and FYNNEI. The CDR3 covers 15 residues.

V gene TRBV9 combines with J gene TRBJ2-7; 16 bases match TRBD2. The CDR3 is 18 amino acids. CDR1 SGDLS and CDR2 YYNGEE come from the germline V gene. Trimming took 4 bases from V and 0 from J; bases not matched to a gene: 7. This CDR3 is CASSPGLAGGPLSYEQYF. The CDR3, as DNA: TGTGCCAGCAGCCCGGGACTAGCGGGAGGGCCCCTCTCCTACGAGCAGTACTTC.

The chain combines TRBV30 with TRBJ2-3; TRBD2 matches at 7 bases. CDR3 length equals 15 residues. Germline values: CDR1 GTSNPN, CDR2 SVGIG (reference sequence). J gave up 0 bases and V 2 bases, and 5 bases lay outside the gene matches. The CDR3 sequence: CAWSRTRTSTDTQYF. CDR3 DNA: TGTGCCTGGAGTCGGACTAGGACTAGCACAGATACGCAGTATTTT. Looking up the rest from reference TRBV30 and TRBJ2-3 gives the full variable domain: SQTIHQWPATLVQPVGSPLSLECTVEGTSNPNLYWYRQAAGRGLQLLFYSVGIGQISSEVPQNLSASRPQDRQFILSSKKLLLSDSGFYLCAWSRTRTSTDTQYFGPGTRLTVL.

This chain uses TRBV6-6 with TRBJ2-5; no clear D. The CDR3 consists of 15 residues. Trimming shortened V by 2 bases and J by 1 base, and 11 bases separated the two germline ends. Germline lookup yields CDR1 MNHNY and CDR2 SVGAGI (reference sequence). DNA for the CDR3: TGTGCCAGCAGTTACCCCTTTCAGCGCCAAGAGACCCAGTACTTC. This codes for CASSYPFQRQETQYF.

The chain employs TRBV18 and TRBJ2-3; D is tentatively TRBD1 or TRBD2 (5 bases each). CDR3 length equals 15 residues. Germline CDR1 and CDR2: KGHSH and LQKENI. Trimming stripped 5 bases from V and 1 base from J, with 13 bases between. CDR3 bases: TGTGCCAGCTCATCGTCAGGGAGCCGCACAGATACGCAGTATTTT. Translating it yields CASSSSGSRTDTQYF.

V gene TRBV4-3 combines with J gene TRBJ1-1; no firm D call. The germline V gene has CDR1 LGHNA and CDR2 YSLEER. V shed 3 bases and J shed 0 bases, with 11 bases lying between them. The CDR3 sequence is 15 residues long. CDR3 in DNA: TGCGCCAGCAGCCAGAATCCGGTGATGAACACTGAAGCTTTCTTT. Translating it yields CASSQNPVMNTEAFF.